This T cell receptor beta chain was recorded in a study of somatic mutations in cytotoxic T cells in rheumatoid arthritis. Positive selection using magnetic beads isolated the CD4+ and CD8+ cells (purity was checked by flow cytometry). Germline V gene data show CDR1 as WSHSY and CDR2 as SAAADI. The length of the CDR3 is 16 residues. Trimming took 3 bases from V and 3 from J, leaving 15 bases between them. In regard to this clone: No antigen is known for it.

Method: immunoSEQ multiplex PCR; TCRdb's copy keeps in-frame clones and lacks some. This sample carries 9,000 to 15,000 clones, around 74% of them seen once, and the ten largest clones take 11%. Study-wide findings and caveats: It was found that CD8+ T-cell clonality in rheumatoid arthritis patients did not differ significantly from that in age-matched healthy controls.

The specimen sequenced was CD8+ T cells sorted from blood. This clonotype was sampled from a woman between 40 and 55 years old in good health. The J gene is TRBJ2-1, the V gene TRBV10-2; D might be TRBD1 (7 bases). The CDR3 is CASSDDPGGLYNEQFF. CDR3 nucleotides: TGCGCCAGCAGTGACGATCCAGGGGGGCTCTACAATGAGCAGTTCTTC.